This TCR beta chain was obtained from a study of cytomegalovirus exposure and HLA in healthy donors. The study's findings and limits: Judged likely to be a sequencing artifact was a cluster of highly shared sequence variants. TCR beta sequences numbering fewer than 20,000 were associated with HLA alleles at 0.05 false discovery rate in a later analysis.

Researchers ran the PCR with 60 Vbeta and 13 Jbeta primers. Measured with immunoSEQ multiplex PCR; TCRdb has only the in-frame clones, and not every one. The repertoire holds fewer than 130,000 clones, around three quarters seen once, with about 3.1% in the top ten. This clone was recorded once. No antigen is known for it. The receptor was derived from a woman between 40 and 55 years old in good health and CMV-seronegative. The material sequenced was PBMCs.

CDR3 sequence: CASRGQTNTEAFF. The CDR3 DNA reads TGCGCCAGCAGGGGACAGACGAACACTGAAGCTTTCTTT. The gene calls are TRBV5-1 and TRBJ1-1; 7 positions match TRBD1. Germline trimming cut 5 bases from V and 1 base from J; bases unmatched to any gene: 2. CDR1 is SGHRS, CDR2 YFSETQ, per germline. The CDR3 has 13 amino acids.